This T cell receptor (beta chain) comes out of a study of cytomegalovirus exposure and HLA in healthy donors. Comments on this clone: Its specificity is not known. The germline gene is not matched at one end of the junction; a read error may be the cause.

Overall study findings and caveats: Being productive about 87% or about 30% of the time was typical of most TCR beta V segments in an earlier analysis.

PCR employed 60 Vbeta and 13 Jbeta primers. Profiling relied on immunoSEQ multiplex PCR, and the TCRdb table lists in-frame clones only, not all of them. The table lists 180,000 or so clones, more than 75% of them singletons. The germline CDR1 and CDR2 sequences are SSHAT and FNYEAQ (reference sequence). The CDR3 sequence is 15 residues long. The chain carries TRBV7-7 and TRBJ2-5, with D perhaps TRBD2 (6 bases). This sequence was found in a man aged 35-49 years in good health and CMV-seronegative. Sequencing was performed on PBMCs. The CDR3 DNA sequence: TGTGCTAGCAGCTTTACCGGGACGGGGGAAGAGACCCAGTACTTC. Amino acids: CASSFTGTGEETQYF.